Included here is one T cell receptor beta chain sequence, with context. The antigen is undetermined. An approximately 210 ng quantity of DNA, tens of thousands of T cell genomes, went into the sorted-subset replicate PCRs. In the original analysis: ImmunoSEQ junction-only sequences lacked quality scores, so their filtering differed. TCRdb keeps only in-frame clones here, not all; method: immunoSEQ multiplex PCR. V and J calls and clone size are given by that table; D and trimming were obtained from the DNA. The profile shows roughly 1,500,000 clones, about 98.5% of them singletons. Memory CD4+ cells were the fraction left after CD45RA+ naive selection. The data are from a study of shared clonotypes between healthy human individuals. Broader study findings: Non-shared clonotypes displayed generation probabilities falling below those of clonotypes present in all four donors.

Sample: naive CD4+ T cells sorted from blood. This sample's subset: CD45RA+ positively selected. The clonotype was recovered from a man aged 30 to 45 in good health.

CDR3: CASRALPNYGYTF. In DNA, the CDR3 is TGTGCCAGTAGGGCACTGCCTAACTATGGCTACACCTTC. The chain couples TRBV19 to TRBJ1-2; D is ambiguous. The CDR3 has 13 residues. Per the germline V gene, CDR1 is LNHDA and CDR2 is SQIVND (reference sequence). Trimming stripped 6 bases from V and 0 bases from J, with 8 bases between.